The clone carrying this TCR beta chain was recorded a few times. Its antigen is undetermined. V was pared by 7 bases and J by 4 bases, with 14 bases between. This CDR3 is built from 13 residues. CDR1 and CDR2 (germline): SGHNT, YYREEE (reference sequence). This sample stems from a study of T-cell memory formation after mild COVID-19. Study-level background: Each donor largely had its own TCR clusters. Whole-study findings and limits: Whereas later expanders leaned CD4+, clones contracting day 15 to 85 showed a balanced CD4/CD8 makeup. Day 37-peaking second-wave clones had unconfirmed SARS-CoV-2 specificity. The CD4+ clones that contracted clustered mainly within CM and EM, and the CD8+ clones concentrated in EMRA.

TCRdb passed the 5' RACE reads through MiXCR, listing each CDR3 protein once. The sample contains around 420,000 distinct CDR3 sequences, around 24% of which appear only once. Sequences were obtained from PBMCs or a T cell subset sorted from them (not recorded which). The receptor was derived from an adult woman who had mild COVID-19 (a few samples of this study predate the infection). Cell type and time point are not known. The chain combines TRBV5-4 with TRBJ1-2; unclear D gene. CDR3 in DNA: TGTGCCAGCGGGTCCAGCTTGGGCTATGGCTACACCTTC. Its protein product is CASGSSLGYGYTF.